This TCR beta chain was retrieved from a study of cytomegalovirus exposure and HLA in healthy donors. Study-level points and caveats: It was taken for granted in presence/absence analyses that sequencing depth across donors was roughly uniform.

A multiplex PCR was run with 60 Vbeta primers and 13 Jbeta primers. How the authors handled the data: In a later analysis, of around 80 million unique beta chains, around 9.9 million appeared in at least two donors. The data were produced by immunoSEQ multiplex PCR, yet TCRdb's version contains in-frame clones alone and is incomplete. For V, J and clone size, that table is used; D and trimming come from the DNA. The sample has about 190,000 clones; roughly 85% are singletons. V was clipped by 3 bases and J by 3 bases; unmatched bases: 5. Germline V gene lookup returns CDR1 KGHSH and CDR2 LQKENI. CDR3 length: 15 amino acids. Points on this clone: Its target is unknown.

This rearrangement joins TRBV18 to TRBJ1-5; 7 positions match TRBD1. This clonotype originated in a woman between 18 and 29 years old in good health and CMV-seronegative. Sequenced sample: PBMCs. The CDR3 region is CASSPAQGYNQPQHF. The CDR3 DNA reads TGTGCCAGCTCACCTGCACAGGGGTACAATCAGCCCCAGCATTTT.